The T cell receptor (beta chain) described here comes from a study of blood T cells in healthy people across ages. Details on this clonotype: The antigen is unknown.

For the second PCR, which ran for roughly 6 to 12 cycles, a sample-barcoded 5' primer and a J-beta primer mix were used. Via MiXCR, TCRdb re-called the 5' RACE reads, giving one row per CDR3 protein. The repertoire holds hundreds of thousands of distinct CDR3 sequences, nearly 60% seen once, with 22% in the top ten. V was clipped by 3 bases and J by 3 bases; unmatched bases: 7. Germline values: CDR1 DFQATT, CDR2 SNEGSKA (reference sequence). CDR3 length: 14 residues. The study, taken as a whole, reports: Estimates of diversity drawn from one million T cells were considered underestimates.

Sequences were obtained from blood. V gene TRBV20-1 combines with J gene TRBJ2-5; TRBD2 aligns across 7 bases. The source is a young man in good health. The CDR3 sequence: CSASMSSGKETQYF. The CDR3 region has the DNA TGCAGTGCTAGTATGTCTAGCGGTAAAGAGACCCAGTACTTC.